Below, 13 T cell receptor beta chains from the same sample are listed, as sequenced in a study of shared clonotypes between healthy human individuals. Generated by immunoSEQ multiplex PCR, the TCRdb table keeps only in-frame clones and is missing some. The table records approximately 590,000 clones, 95% of them present only once. Naive CD8 cells, CD45RO-negative and positively selected for CCR7, excluded terminally differentiated effector memory CD45RA+ cells. The sample consisted of naive CD8+ T cells sorted from blood. Every receptor here comes from a woman aged 30 to 39 in good health.

This clone was detected only once. This CDR3 reads CASSIDGIYEQYF. The CDR3 bases are TGTGCCAGCAGCATCGACGGAATCTACGAGCAGTACTTC. The V and J genes are TRBV7-9 and TRBJ2-7; D unresolved. The germline CDR1 and CDR2 sequences are SEHNR and FQNEAQ (reference sequence). Trimming took off 5 bases at V and 3 bases at J, with 11 bases between the two ends. The CDR3 has 13 amino acids.

The CDR3 sequence is CASSKAPSGRSYYEQYF. CDR3 nucleotide sequence: TGTGCCAGCAGCAAAGCGCCTAGCGGGAGGTCCTATTACGAGCAGTACTTC. The rearrangement uses TRBV21-1 and TRBJ2-7; no DNA check was done on the table's D call, TRBD2. TRBV21-1 is recorded as a pseudogene. The CDR3 is made up of 17 amino acids.

The chain has TRBV27 and TRBJ2-7; D is tentatively TRBD1 or TRBD2 (6 bases each). V was shortened by 5 bases and J by 5 bases, with 19 bases between the two germline ends. The germline V gene encodes CDR1 MNHEY and CDR2 SMNVEV (reference sequence). The CDR3 extends over 15 amino acids. CDR3 DNA sequence: TGTGCCAGCAGTCCGCGGGACACCCTTGGGGACGAGCAGTACTTC. Its protein is CASSPRDTLGDEQYF.

This clone was counted once. The genes are TRBV11-2 and TRBJ2-3, with TRBD2 identical over 7 bases. Germline-derived CDR1 and CDR2 are SGHAT and FQNNGV. The CDR3 contains 14 residues. The ends lost 3 bases at V and 6 bases at J; junction bases unmatched: 6. The CDR3 sequence: CASSFPGRNDTQYF. For the CDR3, the DNA is TGTGCCAGCAGCTTCCCCGGGAGGAATGATACGCAGTATTTT.

This clone was observed a few times. The chain employs TRBV19 and TRBJ1-1, with D hard to call. The CDR3 contains 12 residues. Between the trimmed V and J ends, which lost 2 bases and 8 bases, there was a span of 9 bases. The germline gives CDR1 LNHDA, CDR2 SQIVND (reference sequence). CDR3 sequence reads: CASSIRADEAFF. CDR3 sequence (DNA): TGTGCCAGTAGTATAAGGGCGGACGAAGCTTTCTTT. The full variable domain, in which reference TRBV19 and TRBJ1-1 provide the parts outside the CDR3, is DGGITQSPKYLFRKEGQNVTLSCEQNLNHDAMYWYRQDPGQGLRLIYYSQIVNDFQKGDIAEGYSVSREKKESFPLTVTSAQKNPTAFYLCASSIRADEAFFGQGTRLTVV.

The chain links TRBV4-2 to TRBJ1-2; D gene ambiguous. The CDR3 totals 15 residues. Deletions cut 0 bases from V and 4 bases from J, with 12 bases between. Germline V lookup: CDR1 LGHNA, CDR2 YNFKEQ. This CDR3 is CASSQDKNSFYGYTF. The CDR3, as DNA: TGTGCCAGCAGCCAAGATAAGAACAGCTTCTATGGCTACACCTTC.

This clone was detected only once. The chain links TRBV9 to TRBJ2-4; D is possibly TRBD1 (6 bases). Between the trimmed V and J ends, which lost 0 bases and 3 bases, there was a span of 13 bases. Germline V lookup: CDR1 SGDLS, CDR2 YYNGEE. The CDR3 is 16 amino acids. This CDR3 reads CASSVGGGFGKNIQYF. CDR3 DNA: TGTGCCAGCAGCGTAGGTGGGGGCTTTGGCAAAAACATTCAGTACTTC.

V and J are TRBV28 and TRBJ2-7; TRBD2 agrees at 9 bases. CDR3 length: 15 residues. CDR1 and CDR2 (germline): MDHEN, SYDVKM. The J segment lost 1 base and the V segment lost 3 bases, leaving 4 bases of the junction unmatched. Written as DNA, the CDR3 is TGTGCCAGCAGTTTTTTAGCGGGAGCTTCCTACGAGCAGTACTTC. Residues: CASSFLAGASYEQYF.

This chain uses TRBV10-1 with TRBJ2-3; 12 bases match TRBD2. The CDR3 loop spans 16 amino acids. Germline lookup yields CDR1 WNHNN and CDR2 SYGVQD (reference sequence). V dropped 0 bases and J dropped 4; count of bases not matched to a gene: 2. The CDR3 spells CASSESTSGRSDTQYF. CDR3 coding DNA: TGCGCCAGCAGTGAGTCGACTAGCGGGAGATCAGATACGCAGTATTTT.

The V gene is TRBV6-8, the J gene TRBJ1-3; 10 nucleotides align to TRBD1. The ends lost 11 bases at V and 8 bases at J; junction bases unmatched: 24. The CDR3 sequence is 18 residues long. Germline V CDR1 and CDR2: MNHGY, SAAAGT. The CDR3 coding sequence is TGTGCCTACGGGTCCCTCGTTCAGGACAGGGGGAAAGTAGACACCATATATTTT. It codes for CAYGSLVQDRGKVDTIYF.

The chain carries TRBV9 and TRBJ2-7; 13 bases match TRBD2. Germline-derived CDR1 and CDR2 are SGDLS and YYNGEE. Trimming at V came to 3 bases and at J to 9 bases, leaving 9 bases not matched to a gene. The CDR3 length is 15 residues. CDR3 protein: CASSAGTSGTPAQYF. CDR3 nucleotide sequence: TGTGCCAGCAGCGCCGGGACTAGCGGGACCCCCGCGCAGTACTTC.

In DNA, the CDR3 is TGTGCCAGCAGCGGAACCTACGAGCAGTACTTC. Its translation: CASSGTYEQYF. V usage is TRBV7-9 and J usage is TRBJ2-7, with D hard to call. V lost 5 bases, J lost 2 bases, and 4 bases lay in between. This CDR3 is built from 11 residues. Germline V gene lookup returns CDR1 SEHNR and CDR2 FQNEAQ (reference sequence).

The genes are TRBV28 and TRBJ2-7; D possibly matches TRBD1 or TRBD2 (5 bases each). Trimming pared 2 bases from V and 4 bases from J, leaving 12 bases between. Germline CDR1 and CDR2: MDHEN and SYDVKM. The CDR3 is 14 residues long. CDR3 in DNA: TGTGCCAGCAGTTTAGTTGGGGGACCGTACGAGCAGTACTTC. As protein: CASSLVGGPYEQYF.